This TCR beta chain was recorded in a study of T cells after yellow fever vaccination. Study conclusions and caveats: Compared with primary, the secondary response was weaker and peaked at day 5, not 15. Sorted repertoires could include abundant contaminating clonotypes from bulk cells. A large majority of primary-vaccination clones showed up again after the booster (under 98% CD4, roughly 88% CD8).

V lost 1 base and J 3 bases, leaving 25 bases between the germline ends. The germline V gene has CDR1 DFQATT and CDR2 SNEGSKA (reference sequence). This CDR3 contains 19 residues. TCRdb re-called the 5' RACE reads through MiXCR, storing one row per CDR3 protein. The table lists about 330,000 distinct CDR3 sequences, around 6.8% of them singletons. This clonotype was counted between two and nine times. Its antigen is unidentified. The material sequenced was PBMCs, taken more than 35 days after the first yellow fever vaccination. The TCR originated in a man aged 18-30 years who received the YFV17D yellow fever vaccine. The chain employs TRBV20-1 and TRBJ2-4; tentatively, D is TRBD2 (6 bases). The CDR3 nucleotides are TGCAGTGCTAGAGGCCTCCGGGACTCCGCGGTTGTGAACAAAAACATTCAGTACTTC. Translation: CSARGLRDSAVVNKNIQYF.